The rows below give T cell receptor beta chains drawn from one sample of a study of healthy donors' naive CD4 and CD8 T cells. TCRdb recomputed calls from the reads with MiXCR, one row per CDR3 protein. The sample consists of around 200,000 distinct CDR3 sequences, nearly 75% of them appearing once. The sample consisted of naive CD4+ and CD8+ T cells sorted from blood, pooled from several donors. These receptors were obtained from a pool of human donors in good health; the sample pools cells from several healthy donors. CDR3s include the opening cysteine and the closing phenylalanine or tryptophan. D genes are given only for firm matches. Rows may omit the clone size; those that give it use once, few, many or a size class.

TRBV6-8	NA	TRBJ2-7	20	NA	TGTGCCAGCAGTTACAAAAACTTGGGACCTAAGAAAAAAGACTACTACGAGCAGTACTTC	CASSYKNLGPKKKDYYEQYF
TRBV19	NA	TRBJ2-1	15	TRBD1	TGTGCCAGTGGGCTCGGACAGGGGAGCTACAATGAGCAGTTCTTC	CASGLGQGSYNEQFF
TRBV19	NA	TRBJ1-5	15	NA	TGTGCCAGTAGTGCCCCAGGGGTGGGCAATCAGCCCCAGCATTTT	CASSAPGVGNQPQHF
TRBV19	few	TRBJ1-5	15	NA	TGTGCCGGTAGTCTGACCCCCGGGAGCAATCAGCCCCAGCATTTT	CAGSLTPGSNQPQHF
TRBV19	NA	TRBJ1-1	14	NA	TGTGCCAGTACCCTTTCGATGGCCCACACTGAAGCTTTCTTT	CASTLSMAHTEAFF
TRBV24-1	few	TRBJ2-1	13	TRBD1	TGTGCCACGTCCCCGGGACAGTACAATGAGCAGTTCTTC	CATSPGQYNEQFF
TRBV29-1	NA	TRBJ1-3	16	NA	TGCAGCGTTGGTCTGAGGACAGAAAGAGGTGGAAACACCATATATTTT	CSVGLRTERGGNTIYF
TRBV5-1	NA	TRBJ2-5	15	NA	TGCGCCAGCAGCCTACGGGAGTGGAGAGGAGAGACCCAGTACTTC	CASSLREWRGETQYF
TRBV29-1	NA	TRBJ2-1	13	NA	TGCAGCGTTGATTTGGGGAAAAGGAATGAGCAGTTCTTC	CSVDLGKRNEQFF
TRBV27	once	TRBJ1-5	17	NA	TGTGCCAGCAGTTTATACGCAGGGATGGGAATCAATCAGCCCCAGCATTTT	CASSLYAGMGINQPQHF
TRBV2	NA	TRBJ1-2	13	TRBD1	TGTGCCAGCAGTTGGGACAGCCGGGGTGGCTACACCTTC	CASSWDSRGGYTF
TRBV29-1	few	TRBJ2-7	13	NA	TGCAGCGCCAGGATGGGAGCATACTACGAGCAGTACTTC	CSARMGAYYEQYF
TRBV29-1	few	TRBJ2-1	11	NA	TGCAGCGATATCCTCTACAATGAGCAGTTCTTC	CSDILYNEQFF
TRBV21-1	NA	TRBJ2-1	15	NA	TGTGCCAGCAGCAAAGGGAGGCAGACCTACAATGAGCAGTTCTTC	CASSKGRQTYNEQFF
TRBV15	NA	TRBJ2-2	15	NA	TGTGCCACCAGTGGACGGTCGGGGTACACCGGAGAGCTGTTTTTT	CATSGRSGYTGELFF
TRBV24-1	NA	TRBJ2-1	12	NA	TGTGCCACCAGTGAGTTAGAGGGTGAGCAGTTCTTC	CATSELEGEQFF
TRBV12-3/TRBV12-4	once	TRBJ1-1	15	NA	TGTGCCAGCAGTGGAAAAGGGACGGTGAACACTGAAGCTTTCTTT	CASSGKGTVNTEAFF
TRBV7-8	NA	TRBJ2-1	13	NA	TGTGCCAGCAGCTTAGCGGGATTGAGTGAGCAGTTCTTC	CASSLAGLSEQFF
TRBV29-1	NA	TRBJ1-1	16	NA	TGCAGCGTTGTGGCCACCCGAACCCTTCGGAACACTGAAGCTTTCTTT	CSVVATRTLRNTEAFF
TRBV30	NA	TRBJ1-6	13	NA	TGTGCCTGGAGCATGTGGGATTCATCACCCCTCCACTTT	CAWSMWDSSPLHF
TRBV6-1	few	TRBJ2-3	16	NA	TGTGCCAGCAGCGCTCGTGGCGTGGAGAGGACAGATACGCAGTATTTT	CASSARGVERTDTQYF
TRBV19	NA	TRBJ1-2	13	NA	TGTGCCAGTAGTACGGGGACGGACTATGGCTACACCTTC	CASSTGTDYGYTF
TRBV6-5	NA	TRBJ2-7	15	TRBD2	TGTGCCAGCAGTTACGGGACTAGCGGGGGATACGAGCAGTACTTC	CASSYGTSGGYEQYF
TRBV29-1	NA	TRBJ2-3	11	NA	TGCAGCGGGGGTAAGGCAAATACGCAGTATTTT	CSGGKANTQYF
TRBV30	NA	TRBJ1-1	13	NA	TGTGCCTGCCAGGAGACTCAGAACACTGAAGCTTTCTTT	CACQETQNTEAFF
TRBV6-1	once	TRBJ2-7	13	NA	TGTGCCAGCAGTGTGCCGAACTCCTACGAGCAGTACTTC	CASSVPNSYEQYF
TRBV20-1	NA	TRBJ1-1	13	NA	TGCAGTGCTAGCCTATACAGTGGCACTGAAGCTTTCTTT	CSASLYSGTEAFF
TRBV19	few	TRBJ1-2	14	TRBD1	TGTGCCAGTAGTGACAGGGGGCGATCCTATGGCTACACCTTC	CASSDRGRSYGYTF
TRBV19	NA	TRBJ1-5	15	TRBD1	TGTGCCAGTACAAGGGCGACAGGGAACAATCAGCCCCAGCATTTT	CASTRATGNNQPQHF
TRBV29-1	few	TRBJ2-5	15	NA	TGCAGCGTTGAAGAAACAGCGGGTAAACAAGAGACCCAGTACTTC	CSVEETAGKQETQYF
TRBV6-2/TRBV6-3	NA	TRBJ2-1	15	TRBD2	TGTGCCAGCAGAACAAAGAGCGGGAGCATTGGTGAGCAGTTCTTC	CASRTKSGSIGEQFF
TRBV6-5	few	TRBJ2-5	15	NA	TGTGCCAGCAGTTATTCTGGGGGAATTCAAGAGACCCAGTACTTC	CASSYSGGIQETQYF
TRBV19	NA	TRBJ1-2	15	TRBD1	TGTGCCAGTAGTCCCCGGGACAGGCGATACTATGGCTACACCTTC	CASSPRDRRYYGYTF
TRBV6-5	NA	TRBJ2-5	15	NA	TGTGCCAGCAGCCCTTTTTTGGATGGCCAAGAGACCCAGTACTTC	CASSPFLDGQETQYF
TRBV10-3	NA	TRBJ2-1	14	TRBD1	TGTGCCATCAATGACAGGGTTGATAACAATGAGCAGTTCTTC	CAINDRVDNNEQFF
TRBV5-1	NA	TRBJ2-2	17	TRBD2	TGTGCCAGCAGCTCCGCCCGGACTAGCGGGAACACCGGGGAGCTGTTTTTT	CASSSARTSGNTGELFF
TRBV11-1	NA	TRBJ2-4	13	TRBD1	TGTGCCAGCAGCTTCCAGGGGGCTAACATTCAGTACTTC	CASSFQGANIQYF
TRBV27	NA	TRBJ2-1	16	TRBD2	TGTGCCAGCAGTTTATCTGGGTCTAGCGGGTACAATGAGCAGTTCTTC	CASSLSGSSGYNEQFF
TRBV19	NA	TRBJ1-1	11	NA	TGTGCCAGTAGTAGGGACACTGAAGCTTTCTTT	CASSRDTEAFF
TRBV2	NA	TRBJ2-5	17	TRBD2	TGTGCCAGCAGTGAATTGTGGCAGACTTCGGGGGGAGAGACCCAGTACTTC	CASSELWQTSGGETQYF
TRBV5-6	NA	TRBJ2-3	17	TRBD2	TGTGCCAGCAGCTCGACACTAGCGGGAGCAGCTTGGGATACGCAGTATTTT	CASSSTLAGAAWDTQYF
TRBV6-5	NA	TRBJ2-1	9	NA	TGTGCCAGCAGGGGCGAGCAGTTCTTC	CASRGEQFF
TRBV18	NA	TRBJ2-5	15	NA	TGTGCCAGCTCACCGGGCCGGGAGTGGCAAGAGACCCAGTACTTC	CASSPGREWQETQYF
TRBV13	NA	TRBJ2-3	17	TRBD2	TGTGCCAGCAGCCCATCGAGGACTAGCGGGAATTCAGATACGCAGTATTTT	CASSPSRTSGNSDTQYF
TRBV29-1	NA	TRBJ2-1	13	NA	TGCAGCGTTGACGAGGACAGCTACAATGAGCAGTTCTTC	CSVDEDSYNEQFF
TRBV6-5	few	TRBJ2-7	14	TRBD1	TGTGCCAGCAGTTACTTAGGGACAGGGTCCGAGCAGTACTTC	CASSYLGTGSEQYF
TRBV4-2	NA	TRBJ2-7	15	NA	TGTGCCAGCAGCCATGGGATAGCGGAATCCTACGAGCAGTACTTC	CASSHGIAESYEQYF
TRBV29-1	NA	TRBJ2-6	13	NA	TGCAGCGTCACAGACAGCAGGGCCAACGTCCTGACTTTC	CSVTDSRANVLTF
TRBV6-2/TRBV6-3	NA	TRBJ2-3	12	NA	TGTGCCAGCACGGATCCTCGCGATACGCAGTATTTT	CASTDPRDTQYF
TRBV11-2	NA	TRBJ2-1	19	NA	TGTGCCAGCAGCTTGGGGTTGGTAGCGGCGAGGAGCGCCTACAATGAGCAGTTCTTC	CASSLGLVAARSAYNEQFF
TRBV10-3	NA	TRBJ1-3	15	TRBD1	TGTGCCGCCACCGGGACAGGGCGTTCTGGAAACACCATATATTTT	CAATGTGRSGNTIYF
TRBV11-2	NA	TRBJ1-1	13	NA	TGTGCCAGCAGCTTAGAAGCGAGTAGTGAAGCTTTCTTT	CASSLEASSEAFF
TRBV10-2	NA	TRBJ2-7	14	NA	TGCGCCAGCAGTGGGAGATCCCATCCCTACGAGCAGTACTTC	CASSGRSHPYEQYF
TRBV29-1	NA	TRBJ2-1	12	NA	TGCAGCGCCCGGGTCTTCGACAATGAGCAGTTCTTC	CSARVFDNEQFF
TRBV27	few	TRBJ1-1	14	NA	TGTGCCAGCAGCTGGGGGGCGATGAACACTGAAGCTTTCTTT	CASSWGAMNTEAFF
TRBV29-1	NA	TRBJ1-2	13	NA	TGCAGCGTTGGTACGCGGGGGCCCTATGGCTACACCTTC	CSVGTRGPYGYTF
TRBV19	NA	TRBJ1-1	13	NA	TGTGCCAGTAGTTTTAGTGCAGACACTGAAGCTTTCTTT	CASSFSADTEAFF
TRBV11-2	NA	TRBJ2-7	15	NA	TGTGCCAGCAGCGGCTCGATGGCCAGGGTCCACGAGCAGTACTTC	CASSGSMARVHEQYF
TRBV4-2	NA	TRBJ2-7	14	NA	TGTGCCAGCAGCCAAGGGACGGACTCCTACGAGCAGTACTTC	CASSQGTDSYEQYF